A single sample gave rise to the 21 T cell receptor beta chains below, sequenced in a study of blood T cells in healthy people across ages. A second 7 to 11 cycle PCR used barcoded and J-beta primers. TCRdb reprocessed the 5' RACE reads via MiXCR and lists one record per CDR3 protein. The sample includes 380,000 or so distinct CDR3 sequences, over 45% of them seen just once. The sequencing input was blood. Every receptor here comes from a man between 60 and 75 years old in good health.

This clonotype has more than one count but fewer than ten. The J gene is TRBJ1-1, the V gene TRBV4-3; D not resolved. Trimming cost V 0 bases and J 0 bases, with 11 bases left between them. Germline-derived CDR1 and CDR2 are LGHNA and YSLEER. The length of the CDR3 is 16 residues. CDR3 loop: CASSQDIDGVNTEAFF. Here the CDR3 DNA reads TGCGCCAGCAGCCAAGATATCGACGGGGTGAACACTGAAGCTTTCTTT.

The chain has TRBV10-3 and TRBJ1-2; no firm D call. CDR3 length: 13 residues. V was shortened by 3 bases and J by 8 bases, with 13 bases between the two germline ends. CDR1 is ENHRY, CDR2 SYGVKD, per germline. DNA of the CDR3: TGTGCCATCAGTGAATCGACCCTGGGCGGCTACACCTTC. Translation gives CAISESTLGGYTF.

The chain uses TRBV12-3 or TRBV12-4 and TRBJ2-5; 11 bases agree with TRBD2. The end of the DNA is better explained by TRBJ2-7, so the J call may be wrong. This CDR3 contains 17 residues. Written as DNA, the CDR3 is TGTGCCAGCAGTTTAACTAGCGGGAGAATGTCCTATGGCGAGCAGTACTTC. Amino acid sequence: CASSLTSGRMSYGEQYF.

V gene TRBV7-2 combines with J gene TRBJ2-1; 7 positions agree with TRBD2. After removal of 0 bases from V and 8 bases from J, the junction contained 10 bases not matched to a gene. This CDR3 region has 16 residues. Germline CDR1 is SGHTA and CDR2 is FQGNSA. The chain's CDR3 is CASSLAFAGVPHEQFF. The CDR3, as DNA: TGTGCCAGCAGCTTAGCTTTTGCGGGAGTTCCCCATGAGCAGTTCTTC. Filled out from reference TRBV7-2 and TRBJ2-1, the complete variable domain reads GAGVSQSPSNKVTEKGKDVELRCDPISGHTALYWYRQSLGQGLEFLIYFQGNSAPDKSGLPSDRFSAERTGGSVSTLTIQRTQQEDSAVYLCASSLAFAGVPHEQFFGPGTRLTVL.

This chain links TRBV7-9 with TRBJ2-1; the D is unclear. CDR1 is SEHNR, CDR2 FQNEAQ, per germline (reference sequence). The V end was cut by 8 bases, the J end by 9 bases, with 11 bases between. The length of the CDR3 is 11 residues. The chain's CDR3 is CASQSASEQFF. CDR3 DNA: TGTGCCAGCCAGTCGGCTAGTGAGCAGTTCTTC.

This clonotype has a handful of counts. The V and J genes are TRBV6-2 or TRBV6-3 and TRBJ1-2, with TRBD1 identical over 7 bases. CDR1 is MNHEY, CDR2 SVGEGT, per germline. The CDR3 runs 16 residues. V dropped 5 bases and J dropped 2; count of bases not matched to a gene: 11. CDR3 nucleotide sequence: TGTGCCAGCAGTCTTCCGGCCCTCAGGGGGAACTATGGCTACACCTTC. This gives the protein CASSLPALRGNYGYTF.

This clonotype was detected only a few times. The rearrangement links TRBV20-1 to TRBJ2-1; D remains unclear. Trimming shortened V by 3 bases and J by 8 bases, and 17 bases separated the two germline ends. Germline values: CDR1 DFQATT, CDR2 SNEGSKA (reference sequence). The CDR3 is 14 residues long. The CDR3 is CSASATSTGDEQFF. In DNA, the CDR3 is TGCAGTGCTAGTGCCACCAGTACGGGTGATGAGCAGTTCTTC.

J is TRBJ2-7 and V is TRBV9; D not certain. CDR1 SGDLS and CDR2 YYNGEE come from the germline V gene. V was clipped by 3 bases and J by 2 bases, with 12 bases between them. The CDR3 length is 14 residues. The CDR3 bases are TGTGCCAGCAGCGCCTCTCTGGACCCCTACGAGCAGTACTTC. Encoded protein: CASSASLDPYEQYF.

This clonotype was counted between two and nine times. The chain recombines TRBV28 with TRBJ2-7; 7 nucleotides align to TRBD1. The germline CDR1 and CDR2 sequences are MDHEN and SYDVKM. The CDR3 extends over 12 amino acids. Losses at the gene ends were 2 bases for V and 9 bases for J; bases not matched to a gene: 4. The chain's CDR3 is CASSLLQGPQYF. Written as DNA, the CDR3 is TGTGCCAGCAGTTTACTACAGGGGCCGCAGTACTTC.

This clonotype has a handful of counts. DNA for the CDR3: TGTGCCAGCTCACCCGGGACAGGGGTCAGGACTGAAGCTTTCTTT. Its protein is CASSPGTGVRTEAFF. The chain recombines TRBV18 with TRBJ1-1, with 10 bases identical to TRBD1. Trimming took 3 bases from V and 5 from J; bases not matched to a gene: 6. This CDR3 region has 15 residues. Germline values: CDR1 KGHSH, CDR2 LQKENI.

The table lists this clonotype with a few counts. V is TRBV4-3 and J is TRBJ1-2; D not resolved. The germline V gene has CDR1 LGHNA and CDR2 YSLEER. This CDR3 contains 15 residues. Trimming cost V 4 bases and J 1 base, with 13 bases left between them. The chain's CDR3 is CASSRNGRDNYGYTF. The CDR3 DNA reads TGCGCCAGCAGCCGGAACGGGCGGGATAACTATGGCTACACCTTC.

A word on this clonotype: A single base separates this from a much larger clone, so it may be a read error. The rearrangement links TRBV7-2 to TRBJ2-3; weak D call: TRBD2 (6 bases). CDR3 length equals 14 residues. Trimming left V 3 bases short and J 4 bases short, with 11 bases between. Germline CDR1 and CDR2: SGHTA and FQGNSA. CDR3 coding DNA: TGTGCCAGCAGCTTTACTAGCAGCGCAGATACGCAGTATTTT. Translating gives CASSFTSSADTQYF. The whole variable domain, filled in from reference TRBV7-2 and TRBJ2-3, reads GAGVSQSPSNKVTEKGKDVELRCDPISGHTALYWYRQSLGQGLEFLIYFQGNSAPDKSGLPSDRFSAERTGGSVSTLTIQRTQQEDSAVYLCASSFTSSADTQYFGPGTRLTVL.

Only one count was recorded for this clonotype. The CDR3 coding sequence is TGTGCCAGCACCACCCGCCGGGATCAGCCCCAGCATTTT. Protein: CASTTRRDQPQHF. The V gene is TRBV28, the J gene TRBJ1-5; D is ambiguous. This CDR3 spans 13 amino acids. Germline CDR1 is MDHEN and CDR2 is SYDVKM. V was trimmed by 7 bases and J by 5 bases, leaving 12 bases between them. The full variable domain, with the rest looked up from reference TRBV28 and TRBJ1-5, is DVKVTQSSRYLVKRTGEKVFLECVQDMDHENMFWYRQDPGLGLRLIYFSYDVKMKEKGDIPEGYSVSREKKERFSLILESASTNQTSMYLCASTTRRDQPQHFGDGTRLSIL.

With respect to this clonotype: This may stem from a read error, because a much larger clone lies one nucleotide away. This rearrangement joins TRBV5-6 to TRBJ2-5, with D perhaps assigned TRBD1 or TRBD2 (5 bases each). V shed 4 bases and J shed 11 bases, with 24 bases lying between them. Germline CDR1 is SGHDT and CDR2 is YYEEEE. This CDR3 comprises 15 residues. CDR3 amino acids: CASSPGRAGNNEQYF. For the CDR3, the DNA is TGTGCCAGCAGCCCGGGACGAGCCGGGAACAATGAGCAGTACTTC.

This chain uses TRBV4-3 with TRBJ1-1, with TRBD1 as a possible D gene (5 bases). V was cut by 0 bases and J by 6 bases, with 17 bases left in between. The germline CDR1 and CDR2 sequences are LGHNA and YSLEER. The CDR3 spans 16 residues. As DNA, the CDR3 is TGCGCCAGCAGCCAAGACATCATGAGGGGTCGGGCTGAAGCTTTCTTT. Amino acid sequence: CASSQDIMRGRAEAFF.

This clonotype came up a few times. This sequence joins TRBV6-2 or TRBV6-3 and TRBJ2-3; 14 bases fit TRBD2. Trimming at V came to 7 bases and at J to 5 bases, leaving 11 bases not matched to a gene. CDR1 is MNHEY and CDR2 is SVGEGT in the germline V gene. The CDR3 spans 17 residues. The CDR3 sequence is CASIPGTSGRSRDTQYF. As DNA, the CDR3 is TGTGCCAGCATTCCCGGGACTAGCGGGAGATCTCGAGATACGCAGTATTTT.

This chain links TRBV6-1 with TRBJ1-6, with no clear D. Germline CDR1 is MNHNS and CDR2 is SASEGT. The CDR3 runs to 14 residues. The V and J ends lost 0 bases and 6 bases respectively, with 6 bases between them. The CDR3 protein is CASSEARSNSPLHF. For the CDR3, the DNA is TGTGCCAGCAGTGAAGCGCGGAGTAATTCACCCCTCCACTTT.

This rearrangement joins TRBV20-1 to TRBJ2-3; TRBD1 matches at 8 bases. Per germline, CDR1 DFQATT and CDR2 SNEGSKA (reference sequence). Losses at the gene ends were 6 bases for V and 0 bases for J; bases not matched to a gene: 8. The CDR3 spans 15 residues. The CDR3: CSAARQGRSTDTQYF. In nucleotides, the CDR3 is TGCAGTGCGGCGCGACAGGGGAGGAGCACAGATACGCAGTATTTT.

This clonotype was recorded once. The rearrangement links TRBV25-1 to TRBJ1-3, with a tentative D call TRBD1 (6 bases). V was pared by 4 bases and J by 4 bases, with 17 bases between. The CDR3 runs to 16 residues. Per germline, CDR1 MGHDK and CDR2 SYGVNS. Here the CDR3 DNA reads TGTGCCAGCAGTGGCTTCGACAGGTTCGCGGGAAACACCATATATTTT. This encodes CASSGFDRFAGNTIYF.

The rearrangement joins TRBV18 to TRBJ2-5, with 10 bases identical to TRBD2. This CDR3 is 16 amino acids long. V lost 5 bases to trimming and J lost 8 bases; unmatched junction nucleotides: 14. Germline V lookup: CDR1 KGHSH, CDR2 LQKENI. The CDR3 sequence is CASSSTLAGGVTTQYF. CDR3 nucleotides: TGTGCCAGCTCATCGACCTTAGCGGGGGGCGTTACTACCCAGTACTTC. The variable domain in full, completed from reference TRBV18 and TRBJ2-5, reads NAGVMQNPRHLVRRRGQEARLRCSPMKGHSHVYWYRQLPEEGLKFMVYLQKENIIDESGMPKERFSAEFPKEGPSILRIQQVVRGDSAAYFCASSSTLAGGVTTQYFGPGTRLLVL.

V and J are TRBV12-3 or TRBV12-4 and TRBJ2-1, with D uncertain. CDR3 length: 13 residues. V lost 6 bases, J lost 9 bases, and 15 bases lay in between. CDR3 loop: CASSLGPNLEQFF. DNA of the CDR3: TGTGCCAGCAGCCTAGGACCAAATCTTGAGCAGTTCTTC.